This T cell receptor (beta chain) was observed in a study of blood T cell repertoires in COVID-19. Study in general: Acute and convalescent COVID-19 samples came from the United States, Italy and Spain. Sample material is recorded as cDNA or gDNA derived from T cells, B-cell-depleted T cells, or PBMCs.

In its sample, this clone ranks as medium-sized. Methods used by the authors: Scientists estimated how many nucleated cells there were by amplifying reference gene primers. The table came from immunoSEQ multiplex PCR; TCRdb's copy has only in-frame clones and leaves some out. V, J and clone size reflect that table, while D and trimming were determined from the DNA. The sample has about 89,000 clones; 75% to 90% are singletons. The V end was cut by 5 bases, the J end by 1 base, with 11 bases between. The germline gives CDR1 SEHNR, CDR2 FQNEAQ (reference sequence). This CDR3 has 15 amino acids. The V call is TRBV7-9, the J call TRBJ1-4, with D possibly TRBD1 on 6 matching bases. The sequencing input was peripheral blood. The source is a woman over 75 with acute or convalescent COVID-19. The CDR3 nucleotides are TGTGCCAGCAGCCCAAAAGGGGGAACTAATGAAAAACTGTTTTTT. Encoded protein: CASSPKGGTNEKLFF.